Listed below are T cell receptor beta chains from one sample, sequenced in a study of identifying expanded T cells in peripheral blood. Clones were sequenced by immunoSEQ multiplex PCR, and TCRdb holds only the in-frame ones, with some missing. Of some 90,000 clones listed, approximately 84% are singletons. Specimen: blood. The receptors here all came from a person between 18 and 75 years old in good health. The CDR3 runs from the conserved cysteine through the conserved F or W. D genes are given only for firm matches. Size is stated for part of the rows, as once, few or many counts, or as a class when the clone is expanded.

v_call: TRBV4-3; clone_size: .; d_call: .; j_call: TRBJ2-7; cdr3_nt: TGCGCCAGCAGCCAAGCGGTAGGGGGGGCAGCCTACGAGCAGTACTTC; cdr3_aa: CASSQAVGGAAYEQYF
v_call: TRBV11-2; clone_size: .; d_call: .; j_call: TRBJ1-1; cdr3_nt: TGTGCCAGCAGCCCAGGTGGGAGTATTGGCACTGAAGCTTTCTTT; cdr3_aa: CASSPGGSIGTEAFF
v_call: TRBV2; clone_size: few; d_call: .; j_call: TRBJ2-1; cdr3_nt: TGTGCCAGCAGGGGAGACTACAATGAGCAGTTCTTC; cdr3_aa: CASRGDYNEQFF
v_call: TRBV2; clone_size: .; d_call: .; j_call: TRBJ1-1; cdr3_nt: TGTGCCAGCAGTGAGCAGGGATTGAACACTGAAGCTTTCTTT; cdr3_aa: CASSEQGLNTEAFF
v_call: TRBV7-9; clone_size: once; d_call: .; j_call: TRBJ2-3; cdr3_nt: TGTGCCAGCAGCTTCCGGTCAGATACGCAGTATTTT; cdr3_aa: CASSFRSDTQYF
v_call: TRBV2; clone_size: .; d_call: .; j_call: TRBJ2-5; cdr3_nt: TGTGCCAGCAGCGTCGAAGAAGGAGAGACCCAGTACTTC; cdr3_aa: CASSVEEGETQYF
v_call: TRBV6-6; clone_size: .; d_call: .; j_call: TRBJ1-4; cdr3_nt: TGTGCCAGCAGCCCGGACAGCCTCGGGGCTAATGAAAAACTGTTTTTT; cdr3_aa: CASSPDSLGANEKLFF
v_call: TRBV11-3; clone_size: once; d_call: .; j_call: TRBJ2-7; cdr3_nt: TGTGCCAGCAGCTTAGGTCGGAATCCTGGGCTTTTAGAGGAAGAGCAGTACTTC; cdr3_aa: CASSLGRNPGLLEEEQYF
v_call: TRBV5-8; clone_size: .; d_call: .; j_call: TRBJ2-1; cdr3_nt: TGTGCCAGCAGCTTACCCCAGGGCTTAACCTACAATGAGCAGTTCTTC; cdr3_aa: CASSLPQGLTYNEQFF
v_call: TRBV6-6; clone_size: .; d_call: .; j_call: TRBJ1-3; cdr3_nt: TGTGCCAGCGGGTCTTCCTACTCTGGAAACACCATATATTTT; cdr3_aa: CASGSSYSGNTIYF
v_call: TRBV5-6; clone_size: .; d_call: .; j_call: TRBJ1-2; cdr3_nt: TGTGCCAGCAGCTCGGACCCCACTCTGAACTATGGCTACACCTTC; cdr3_aa: CASSSDPTLNYGYTF
v_call: TRBV29-1; clone_size: .; d_call: .; j_call: TRBJ2-2; cdr3_nt: TGCAGCGTTACCATGGGGGAGTTAAATACCGGGGAGCTGTTTTTT; cdr3_aa: CSVTMGELNTGELFF
v_call: TRBV14; clone_size: .; d_call: .; j_call: TRBJ1-3; cdr3_nt: TGTGCCAGCAGCCGTCCTGGAGGAAACACCATATATTTT; cdr3_aa: CASSRPGGNTIYF
v_call: TRBV4-1; clone_size: .; d_call: .; j_call: TRBJ1-2; cdr3_nt: TGCGCCAGCAGCCATCCTAGTAGGGGGGACTATGGCTACACCTTC; cdr3_aa: CASSHPSRGDYGYTF
v_call: TRBV11-2; clone_size: .; d_call: .; j_call: TRBJ1-2; cdr3_nt: TGTGCCAGCAGCGCGAATCCCTCTACCGGCTACACCTTC; cdr3_aa: CASSANPSTGYTF
v_call: TRBV7-6; clone_size: .; d_call: .; j_call: TRBJ1-2; cdr3_nt: TGTGCCAGCAGCTTATACTTTCTTTCAGCGACACCTCCTAACTATGGCTACACCTTC; cdr3_aa: CASSLYFLSATPPNYGYTF
v_call: TRBV7-9; clone_size: .; d_call: TRBD1; j_call: TRBJ1-2; cdr3_nt: TGTGCCAGCAGCTTAACGAGGGGGCGAGTGAAGAATGGCTACACCTTC; cdr3_aa: CASSLTRGRVKNGYTF
v_call: TRBV5-1; clone_size: .; d_call: .; j_call: TRBJ1-2; cdr3_nt: TGCGCCAGCAGCTTGAATGGAGCGGGGAACTATGGCTACACCTTC; cdr3_aa: CASSLNGAGNYGYTF
v_call: TRBV9; clone_size: once; d_call: .; j_call: TRBJ1-3; cdr3_nt: TGTGCCAGCAGCGGGGACTCCTACTCTGGAAACACCATATATTTT; cdr3_aa: CASSGDSYSGNTIYF
v_call: TRBV11-3; clone_size: .; d_call: .; j_call: TRBJ2-2; cdr3_nt: TGTGCCAGCAGCTTGAGGGGAACCACCGGGGAGCTGTTTTTT; cdr3_aa: CASSLRGTTGELFF
v_call: TRBV10-3; clone_size: .; d_call: .; j_call: TRBJ2-2; cdr3_nt: TGTGCCATCAGTCTACAGGGACCCACCGGGGAGCTGTTTTTT; cdr3_aa: CAISLQGPTGELFF
v_call: TRBV7-8; clone_size: .; d_call: .; j_call: TRBJ2-4; cdr3_nt: TGTGCCAGCAGCGACCACAGGGTTCTAGCCAAAAACATTCAGTACTTC; cdr3_aa: CASSDHRVLAKNIQYF